One sample yielded the 3 T cell receptor beta chains listed below, sequenced in a study of T cells in narcolepsy. Profiled with immunoSEQ multiplex PCR; TCRdb holds only in-frame clones, not every one. The data show around 31,000 clones, more than 75% seen once. Sequenced sample: CD45RA- memory CD4+ T cells from PBMCs. These receptors all come from a human donor with narcolepsy.

The J gene is TRBJ2-3, the V gene TRBV11-2, with no clear D. The V gene lost 5 bases and the J gene lost 0 bases, with 9 bases spanning the gap. This CDR3 region has 14 residues. Germline V gene data show CDR1 as SGHAT and CDR2 as FQNNGV. For the CDR3, the DNA is TGTGCCAGCAGCGGTTCCCGCAGCACAGATACGCAGTATTTT. This sequence encodes CASSGSRSTDTQYF. The whole variable domain, filled in from reference TRBV11-2 and TRBJ2-3, reads EAGVAQSPRYKIIEKRQSVAFWCNPISGHATLYWYQQILGQGPKLLIQFQNNGVVDDSQLPKDRFSAERLKGVDSTLKIQPAKLEDSAVYLCASSGSRSTDTQYFGPGTRLTVL.

This rearrangement joins TRBV28 to TRBJ2-7; the D gene is possibly TRBD2 (5 bases). This CDR3 is built from 14 residues. Germline CDR1 is MDHEN and CDR2 is SYDVKM. With 6 bases removed from V and 5 bases from J, the gap between germline ends came to 17 bases. The CDR3 DNA follows: TGTGCCAGCAGGACTAACCCCCCAAACGACGAGCAGTACTTC. This codes for CASRTNPPNDEQYF.

The chain couples TRBV11-1 to TRBJ1-1; a possible D gene is TRBD1 (5 bases). Germline V lookup: CDR1 SGHAT, CDR2 FQDESV (reference sequence). The CDR3 extends over 13 amino acids. The V and J ends lost 5 bases and 0 bases respectively, with 7 bases between them. The CDR3 nucleotides are TGTGCCAGCAGCATGGACATGAACACTGAAGCTTTCTTT. This sequence encodes CASSMDMNTEAFF.